A selection of T cell receptor beta chains follows, all from one sample in a study of Graves' ophthalmopathy and Graves' hyperthyroidism. TCRdb independently ran MiXCR on the multiplex PCR reads; one entry per CDR3 protein. The sample has 600,000 to 950,000 distinct CDR3 sequences, about 44% seen once. Specimen: peripheral blood. The origin of the receptors is an adult man with Graves' ophthalmopathy. Each CDR3 is given without its conserved first and last residue.

J gene	V gene	CDR3 protein
TRBJ2-7	TRBV5-4	ASSQHFSGRALYEQY
TRBJ1-2	TRBV29-1	SVEGGQGGYGYT
TRBJ1-5	TRBV11-3	ASRGGGGQPQH
TRBJ1-2	TRBV5-4	ASSLKQGGYT
TRBJ1-2	TRBV19	ASSISRGQGYT
TRBJ1-2	TRBV3-1	ASSQAVIGYT
TRBJ2-3	TRBV20-1	SALTGTITDTQY
TRBJ1-6	TRBV20-1	SADGQGHNSPLH
TRBJ2-6	TRBV7-9	ASSLHGNRARSGANVLT
TRBJ2-7	TRBV6-1	ASMTDYEQY
TRBJ2-5	TRBV7-2	ASSLMLSAQETQY
TRBJ2-7	TRBV4-1	ASSQVQWWSYEQY